The clone carrying this T cell receptor (beta chain) was found many times. The read ends 3 residues early relative to the CDR3; the germline J gene fills the gap. The source of the sample is a study of T cell clonality in common variable immunodeficiency. From germline, CDR1 is MNHEY and CDR2 SVGEGT. The CDR3 sequence is 16 residues long. Unmatched junction bases numbered 7, after V lost 5 bases and J lost 0 bases. Measured with immunoSEQ multiplex PCR; TCRdb has only the in-frame clones, and not every one. The sample was found to contain roughly 79,000 clones, and every one recurs. The sequence was obtained from a person between 18 and 75 years old in good health. Specimen: peripheral blood mononuclear cells. The J gene is TRBJ1-5, the V gene TRBV6-2 or TRBV6-3; 7 nucleotides match TRBD1. CDR3 bases read: TGTGCCAGCAGTCCCGGGACAGAGCTTAGCAATCAGCCC. It codes for CASSPGTELSNQP. The full CDR3 reads CASSPGTELSNQPQHF.